The entry below gives a single TCR beta chain sequence along with its context. All enrollees were about 18 to 100 years old and from some 24 US areas. This sample is part of a study of blood T cell repertoires in COVID-19. Study in general: The cDNA or gDNA used as material had been derived from T cells, B-cell-depleted T cells, or PBMCs.

V lost 0 bases to trimming and J lost 8 bases, with 17 bases between them. CDR1 SEHNR and CDR2 FQNEAQ come from the germline V gene (reference sequence). The CDR3 is made up of 15 amino acids. The protocol was immunoSEQ multiplex PCR, while the TCRdb copy is restricted to in-frame clones and leaves out a portion. The repertoire holds roughly 170,000 clones, 84% seen once, with less than 15% in the top ten. The chain links TRBV7-9 to TRBJ2-7, with D possibly being TRBD2 (5 bases). The TCR was taken from a man aged 50 or older who had recovered from COVID-19. Input material: PBMCs or T cells enriched from blood (not recorded which). CDR3: CASSLAADRSGKQYF. For the CDR3, the DNA is TGTGCCAGCAGCTTAGCGGCGGATCGATCGGGAAAGCAGTACTTC.